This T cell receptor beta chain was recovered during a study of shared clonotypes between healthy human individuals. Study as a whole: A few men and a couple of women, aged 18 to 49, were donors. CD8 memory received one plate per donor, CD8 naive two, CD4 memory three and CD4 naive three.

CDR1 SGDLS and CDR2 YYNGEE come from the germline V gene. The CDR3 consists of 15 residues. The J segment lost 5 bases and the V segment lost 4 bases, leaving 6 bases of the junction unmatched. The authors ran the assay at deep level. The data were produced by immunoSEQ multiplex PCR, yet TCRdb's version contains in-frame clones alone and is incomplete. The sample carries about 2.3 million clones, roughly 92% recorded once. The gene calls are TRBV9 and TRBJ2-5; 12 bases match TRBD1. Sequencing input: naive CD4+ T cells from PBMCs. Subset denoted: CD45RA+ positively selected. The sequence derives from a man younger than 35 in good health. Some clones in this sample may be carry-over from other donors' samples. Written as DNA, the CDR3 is TGTGCCAGCAGCATTGGGACAGGGGGCGCGGAGACCCAGTACTTC. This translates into CASSIGTGGAETQYF.